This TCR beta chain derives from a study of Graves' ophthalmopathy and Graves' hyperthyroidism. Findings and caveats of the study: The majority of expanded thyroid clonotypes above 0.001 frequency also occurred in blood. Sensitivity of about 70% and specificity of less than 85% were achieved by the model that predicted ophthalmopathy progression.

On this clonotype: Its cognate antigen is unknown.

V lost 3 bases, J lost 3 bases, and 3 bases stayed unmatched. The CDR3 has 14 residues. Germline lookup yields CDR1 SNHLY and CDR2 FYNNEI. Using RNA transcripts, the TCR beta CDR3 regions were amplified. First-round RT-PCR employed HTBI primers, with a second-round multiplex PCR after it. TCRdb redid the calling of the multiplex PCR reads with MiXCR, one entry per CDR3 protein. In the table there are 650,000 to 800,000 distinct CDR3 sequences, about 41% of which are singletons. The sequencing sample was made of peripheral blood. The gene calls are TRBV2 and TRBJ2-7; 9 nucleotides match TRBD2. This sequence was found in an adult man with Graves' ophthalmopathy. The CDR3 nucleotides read TGTGCCAGCAGTGATCTAGCGGGGAGCTACGAGCAGTACTTC. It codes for CASSDLAGSYEQYF.